The sequence of this T cell receptor (beta chain) was determined in a study of blood T cell repertoires in COVID-19. As for this clone: Other DNA sequences within the sample encode an identical CDR3.

CDR3 length equals 14 residues. From germline, CDR1 is LGHDT and CDR2 YNNKEL (reference sequence). V was trimmed by 1 base and J by 2 bases, leaving 8 bases between them. The assay was immunoSEQ multiplex PCR, and TCRdb's table has in-frame clones only and misses some. This sample yields under 350,000 clones, of which about 92% are seen a single time; 2% to 3% belongs to the top ten. The gene calls are TRBV3-1 (or the pseudogene TRBV3-2) and TRBJ1-1; no clear D. The sequenced material came from PBMCs or T cells enriched from blood (not recorded which). This TCR was recovered from a man aged 55 to 69 who had recovered from COVID-19. In nucleotides, the CDR3 is TGTGCCAGCAGCCAAGTCGGAGTCAACACTGAAGCTTTCTTT. It yields the protein CASSQVGVNTEAFF.